Shown below are 16 T cell receptor beta chains from a single sample sequenced in a study of shared clonotypes between healthy human individuals. TCRdb's table, derived via immunoSEQ multiplex PCR, lists solely in-frame clones and lacks some. The table has about 580,000 clones, roughly 98% seen once. Naive CD8 populations comprised CD45RO-negative cells positively selected for CCR7, excluding terminally differentiated effector memory CD45RA+ cells. The specimen sequenced was naive CD8+ T cells sorted from blood. Receptors originate from a man aged 25-45 years in good health.

The chain uses TRBV19 and TRBJ2-7; the match to TRBD2 covers 7 bases. Germline V gives CDR1 LNHDA, CDR2 SQIVND (reference sequence). With V trimmed by 3 bases and J by 0 bases, 14 bases remained unmatched. The CDR3 contains 18 residues. CDR3 sequence (DNA): TGTGCCAGTAGTATCGGGGGAGGGCCAAATACCCCCTCCTACGAGCAGTACTTC. Its protein is CASSIGGGPNTPSYEQYF.

This chain joins TRBV19 and TRBJ2-7; possibly TRBD2 for D (6 bases). The CDR3 runs 15 residues. Germline CDR1 reads LNHDA; CDR2 reads SQIVND (reference sequence). Between the trimmed V and J ends, which lost 5 bases and 4 bases, there was a span of 18 bases. The CDR3 DNA reads as TGTGCCAGTAGTGGCCGGGAGTTCGATCTTTACGAGCAGTACTTC. Protein: CASSGREFDLYEQYF.

Comment on this clone: One end of the junction does not line up with germline, which may come from a read error. The CDR3 sequence is CASSYSPVGGDTQYF. The CDR3 coding sequence is TGTGCCAGCAGCTACTCGCCGGTAGGCGGGGATACGCAGTATTTT. V is TRBV6-5 and J is TRBJ2-3; a possible D gene is TRBD2 (5 bases). The CDR3 covers 15 residues. Germline-derived CDR1 and CDR2 are MNHEY and SVGAGI.

The chain couples TRBV6-1 to TRBJ2-7; possible D gene TRBD2, 6 bases. The CDR3 has 11 residues. The germline gives CDR1 MNHNS, CDR2 SASEGT. Trimming stripped 8 bases from V and 5 bases from J, with 10 bases between. The CDR3 sequence is CASWEVHEQYF. CDR3 DNA sequence: TGTGCCAGCTGGGAGGTTCACGAGCAGTACTTC.

The chain couples TRBV15 to TRBJ2-1; 11 bases agree with TRBD2. The V gene end was trimmed by 6 bases and the J gene end by 6 bases; junction bases not matched to a gene: 1. The CDR3 contains 13 residues. Germline-derived CDR1 and CDR2 are LNHNV and YYDKDF (reference sequence). The CDR3 is CATRLAGVNEQFF. The DNA for the CDR3 is TGTGCCACCAGACTAGCGGGAGTCAATGAGCAGTTCTTC.

The chain uses TRBV19 and TRBJ1-5, with D uncertain. Trimming pared 7 bases from V and 3 bases from J, leaving 4 bases between. The CDR3 consists of 11 residues. Germline CDR1 and CDR2: LNHDA and SQIVND (reference sequence). The CDR3 here is CASTPNQPQHF. CDR3 coding DNA: TGTGCCAGTACCCCCAATCAGCCCCAGCATTTT.

The chain has TRBV9 and TRBJ1-1; no clear D gene. This CDR3 is 14 amino acids long. CDR1 and CDR2 (germline): SGDLS, YYNGEE. V gave up 6 bases and J gave up 5 bases, with 17 bases separating them. CDR3 sequence reads: CASILVGPDTEAFF. The CDR3 nucleotides read TGTGCCAGCATCCTCGTCGGGCCGGATACTGAAGCTTTCTTT.

V gene TRBV5-6 combines with J gene TRBJ1-1; possibly TRBD1 for D (5 bases). This CDR3 is 15 amino acids long. V lost 4 bases and J lost 2, with 15 bases in between. Germline values: CDR1 SGHDT, CDR2 YYEEEE. In DNA, the CDR3 is TGTGCCAGCAGCCAGGCCGGGACGGCCAACACTGAAGCTTTCTTT. It yields the protein CASSQAGTANTEAFF.

The V call is TRBV11-1, the J call TRBJ2-1, with 10 bases aligning to TRBD2. V was clipped by 8 bases and J by 9 bases; unmatched bases: 10. The CDR3 contains 14 residues. From germline, CDR1 is SGHAT and CDR2 FQDESV (reference sequence). The CDR3 is CASGMLAGVSEQFF. The DNA for the CDR3 is TGTGCCAGCGGGATGCTAGCGGGAGTAAGTGAGCAGTTCTTC.

CDR3 sequence: CASSLRLAYEQFF. As DNA, the CDR3 is TGTGCCAGCAGCTTAAGGCTAGCCTATGAGCAGTTCTTC. V gene TRBV13 combines with J gene TRBJ2-1, with D tentatively TRBD2 (5 bases). The CDR3 extends over 13 amino acids. V gave up 2 bases and J gave up 8 bases, with 10 bases separating them. The germline V gene encodes CDR1 PRHDT and CDR2 FYEKMQ (reference sequence).

V gene TRBV7-9 combines with J gene TRBJ2-7; no reliable D call. The ends were cut back, 7 bases at V and 0 bases at J, with 22 bases in the middle. Germline values: CDR1 SEHNR, CDR2 FQNEAQ (reference sequence). The CDR3 length is 17 residues. The CDR3 is CASTPTVPTAGSYEQYF. CDR3 in DNA: TGTGCCAGCACCCCTACCGTCCCGACGGCAGGCTCCTACGAGCAGTACTTC.

This clone was seen a handful of times. The chain links TRBV5-4 to TRBJ2-2; D remains ambiguous. The CDR3 covers 14 residues. Germline-derived CDR1 and CDR2 are SGHNT and YYREEE (reference sequence). Trimming removed 1 base from V and 5 bases from J, with 9 bases in between. CDR3 DNA sequence: TGTGCCAGCAGCTTGACTTCGGAAACCGGGGAGCTGTTTTTT. This codes for CASSLTSETGELFF.

The chain is built from TRBV5-1 and TRBJ2-7; tentative D call: TRBD1 (6 bases). Germline V gene lookup returns CDR1 SGHRS and CDR2 YFSETQ. The CDR3 has 14 residues. Trimming took off 4 bases at V and 3 bases at J, with 14 bases between the two ends. The CDR3 nucleotides are TGCGCCAGCAGCCCCAGGGGACATAGCTACGAGCAGTACTTC. This translates into CASSPRGHSYEQYF.

This chain joins TRBV7-9 and TRBJ1-2; D is ambiguous. The CDR3 covers 15 residues. Trimming took 1 base from V and 9 from J, leaving 18 bases between them. The germline V gene encodes CDR1 SEHNR and CDR2 FQNEAQ (reference sequence). Here the CDR3 reads CASSLVTRSRDRYTF. The CDR3 nucleotides read TGTGCCAGCAGCTTAGTAACCCGATCCCGGGATCGCTACACCTTC.

The chain joins TRBV5-1 to TRBJ2-3, with TRBD2 identical over 7 bases. V shed 4 bases, J shed 4 bases, and the junction held 12 bases outside the gene matches. This CDR3 is 16 amino acids long. Looked up from germline, CDR1 is SGHRS and CDR2 is YFSETQ. CDR3 DNA: TGCGCCAGCAGCCCCGGGGTAGCGGGTAGGTCAGATACGCAGTATTTT. Amino acids: CASSPGVAGRSDTQYF.

The CDR3 DNA reads TGTGCCAGTAGTATTGGAGGGAGTGTGGATGAGCAGTTCTTC. This gives the protein CASSIGGSVDEQFF. The J gene is TRBJ2-1, the V gene TRBV19, with D perhaps matching TRBD2 (6 bases). The CDR3 spans 14 residues. Trimming pared 3 bases from V and 8 bases from J, leaving 14 bases between. CDR1 and CDR2 from the germline V gene are LNHDA and SQIVND (reference sequence).